Below, 15 T cell receptor beta chains from the same sample are listed, as sequenced in a study of T cells in Graves' hyperthyroidism and ophthalmopathy. Amplification targeted TCR beta CDR3 regions from RNA transcripts. First-round RT-PCR of the TCR CDR3 relied on the HTBI primer set. One entry per CDR3 protein results from TCRdb running MiXCR on the multiplex PCR reads. The table has some 700,000 distinct CDR3 sequences, around 16% seen once. The sample comprised blood. The receptors come from a man aged 45-65 years with Graves' hyperthyroidism.

This clonotype was seen repeatedly, ten times or more. The chain has TRBV6-1 and TRBJ2-7; D perhaps matches TRBD1 (5 bases). The V gene's germline CDR1 is MNHNS and CDR2 SASEGT. V was pared by 5 bases and J by 3 bases, with 14 bases between. The CDR3 is 14 residues long. CDR3 in DNA: TGTGCCAGCAGTTACGGCAGGGTTTTCTACGAGCAGTACTTC. This sequence encodes CASSYGRVFYEQYF.

Many counts were recorded for this clonotype. The rearrangement links TRBV15 to TRBJ2-1, with 9 positions matching TRBD2. Germline V gene data show CDR1 as LNHNV and CDR2 as YYDKDF (reference sequence). V gave up 4 bases and J gave up 2 bases; unmatched junction bases: 6. This CDR3 is 16 amino acids long. CDR3: CATSNRLADAYNEQFF. In DNA form, the CDR3 reads TGTGCCACCAGCAATCGACTAGCGGATGCCTACAATGAGCAGTTCTTC.

This clonotype appeared many times. The rearrangement joins TRBV20-1 to TRBJ2-1, with D uncertain. The germline CDR1 and CDR2 sequences are DFQATT and SNEGSKA (reference sequence). V was cut by 0 bases and J by 7 bases, with 10 bases left in between. CDR3 size: 13 residues. CDR3 region: CSARDPLGNEQFF. CDR3 nucleotide sequence: TGCAGTGCTAGAGATCCCCTCGGGAATGAGCAGTTCTTC.

This clonotype appeared a few times. The V call is TRBV27, the J call TRBJ2-3; the D gene is possibly TRBD1 (6 bases). The CDR3 runs to 16 residues. Trimming pared 2 bases from V and 2 bases from J, leaving 14 bases between. Germline V gene sequence: CDR1 MNHEY, CDR2 SMNVEV (reference sequence). The CDR3 sequence is CASSLGPGHFTDTQYF. In DNA, the CDR3 is TGTGCCAGCAGTTTAGGACCGGGACACTTCACAGATACGCAGTATTTT.

The genes are TRBV20-1 and TRBJ2-7, with 10 bases aligning to TRBD2. Germline V CDR1 and CDR2: DFQATT, SNEGSKA (reference sequence). The CDR3 sequence is 14 residues long. The trim removed 4 bases at V and 4 bases at J, leaving 7 bases unmatched. The CDR3 coding sequence is TGCAGTGCTATACCCGGGACTAGCGTTTACGAGCAGTACTTC. As protein: CSAIPGTSVYEQYF.

This clonotype was seen ten or more times. V and J are TRBV28 and TRBJ2-2, with D possibly being TRBD2 (5 bases). From germline, CDR1 is MDHEN and CDR2 SYDVKM. V lost 6 bases and J lost 11, with 10 bases in between. The CDR3 totals 11 residues. CDR3 sequence: CASRTNVELFF. As DNA, the CDR3 is TGTGCCAGCAGGACTAATGTTGAGCTGTTTTTT.

This clonotype was seen a few times. The V and J genes are TRBV7-2 and TRBJ2-3; 12 bases match TRBD2. Losses at the gene ends were 1 base for V and 5 bases for J; bases not matched to a gene: 4. Germline V gene lookup returns CDR1 SGHTA and CDR2 FQGNSA. The CDR3 has 16 residues. CDR3 residues: CASSLVTSGSLDTQYF. Written as DNA, the CDR3 is TGTGCCAGCAGCTTAGTGACTAGCGGGAGTTTAGATACGCAGTATTTT.

This clonotype was counted ten times or more. The V gene is TRBV10-3, the J gene TRBJ2-7; D possibly matches TRBD1 or TRBD2 (6 bases each). The length of the CDR3 is 16 residues. The germline V and J ends were trimmed by 2 bases and 7 bases, with 21 bases remaining between them. Germline V gives CDR1 ENHRY, CDR2 SYGVKD. This CDR3 reads CAISEPPGGGDREQYF. The CDR3 coding sequence is TGTGCCATCAGTGAGCCCCCTGGGGGCGGGGATCGGGAGCAGTACTTC.

The chain uses TRBV28 and TRBJ2-7; D is ambiguous. V was shortened by 8 bases and J by 0 bases, with 11 bases between the two germline ends. The CDR3 spans 13 residues. Germline V lookup: CDR1 MDHEN, CDR2 SYDVKM. The CDR3 sequence is CASLTLNSYEQYF. In DNA form, the CDR3 reads TGTGCCAGCCTGACACTGAACTCCTACGAGCAGTACTTC.

The V and J genes are TRBV20-1 and TRBJ2-3, with 8 positions matching TRBD1. The J segment lost 10 bases and the V segment lost 5 bases, leaving 17 bases of the junction unmatched. The CDR3 loop spans 15 amino acids. Germline V gene lookup returns CDR1 DFQATT and CDR2 SNEGSKA (reference sequence). CDR3 nucleotide sequence: TGCAGTGCTCCAAGACAGGGGTCTACACAAAGTGCGCAGTATTTT. The encoded protein is CSAPRQGSTQSAQYF.

This clonotype appeared a few times. J is TRBJ2-3 and V is TRBV24-1; 7 bases line up with TRBD1. Germline V gene data show CDR1 as KGHDR and CDR2 as SFDVKD. Trimming removed 3 bases from V and 0 bases from J; junction bases left unmatched: 5. This CDR3 has 16 amino acids. The CDR3 loop reads CATSDPRDSSTDTQYF. Written as DNA, the CDR3 is TGTGCCACCAGTGATCCTCGGGACAGTAGCACAGATACGCAGTATTTT.

There are a few counts of this clonotype. V gene TRBV20-1 combines with J gene TRBJ2-3, with TRBD2 identical over 15 bases. CDR3 length: 16 amino acids. V gave up 4 bases and J gave up 2 bases; unmatched junction bases: 4. Germline-derived CDR1 and CDR2 are DFQATT and SNEGSKA (reference sequence). CDR3 region: CSANGLAGGSTDTQYF. CDR3 sequence (DNA): TGCAGTGCTAACGGACTAGCGGGAGGGTCCACAGATACGCAGTATTTT.

This chain links TRBV14 with TRBJ2-5, with 12 bases lining up with TRBD2. CDR1 SGHDN and CDR2 FVKESK come from the germline V gene. The CDR3 spans 17 residues. Germline trimming cut 1 base from V and 3 bases from J; bases unmatched to any gene: 6. The CDR3: CASSQGWTSGAKETQYF. DNA of the CDR3: TGTGCCAGCAGCCAAGGGTGGACTAGCGGGGCTAAAGAGACCCAGTACTTC.

The V call is TRBV11-2, the J call TRBJ1-2; tentative D call: TRBD1 (5 bases). Germline assignment: CDR1 SGHAT and CDR2 FQNNGV. This CDR3 has 14 residues. V shed 3 bases and J shed 6 bases, with 14 bases lying between them. The CDR3 protein is CASSFPSSRDGYTF. In DNA, the CDR3 is TGTGCCAGCAGCTTCCCTTCATCCAGGGATGGCTACACCTTC.

This clonotype was observed a few times. Just one base apart from a much larger clone, this may be a read error. This chain connects TRBV28 to TRBJ2-6, with unresolved D. Germline V lookup: CDR1 MDHEN, CDR2 SYDVKM. The CDR3 length is 12 residues. V lost 5 bases, J lost 5 bases, and 4 bases lay in between. CDR3 nucleotides: TGTGCCAGCAGTCCTCGGGCCAACGTCCTGACTTTC. Amino acid sequence: CASSPRANVLTF.